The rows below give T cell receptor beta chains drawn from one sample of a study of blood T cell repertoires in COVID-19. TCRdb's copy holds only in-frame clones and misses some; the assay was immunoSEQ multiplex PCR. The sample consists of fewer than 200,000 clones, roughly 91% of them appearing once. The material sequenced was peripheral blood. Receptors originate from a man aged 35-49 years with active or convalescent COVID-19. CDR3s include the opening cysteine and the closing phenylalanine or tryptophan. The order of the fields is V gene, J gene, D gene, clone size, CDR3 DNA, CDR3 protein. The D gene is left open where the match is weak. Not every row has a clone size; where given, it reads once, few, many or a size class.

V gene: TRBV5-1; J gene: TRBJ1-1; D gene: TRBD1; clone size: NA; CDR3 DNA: TGCGCCAGCAGTTTACCGGGACAGGGATCGGTTGAAGCTTTCTTT; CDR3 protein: CASSLPGQGSVEAFF
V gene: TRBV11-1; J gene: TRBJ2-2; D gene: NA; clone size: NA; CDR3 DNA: TGTGCCAGCAGCTTAGGGAGCCAGATCACCGGGGAGCTGTTTTTT; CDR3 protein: CASSLGSQITGELFF
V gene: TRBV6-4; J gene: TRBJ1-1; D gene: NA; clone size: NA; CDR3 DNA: TGTGCCAGCAGTGACTCGAACAGGGCCGTAGCTTTCTTT; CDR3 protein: CASSDSNRAVAFF
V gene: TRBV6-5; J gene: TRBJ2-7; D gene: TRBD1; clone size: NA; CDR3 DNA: TGTGCCAGCAGTAACCGGGACAGTGACGAGCAGTACTTC; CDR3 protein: CASSNRDSDEQYF
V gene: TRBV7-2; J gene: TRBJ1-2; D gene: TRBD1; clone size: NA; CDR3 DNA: TGTGCCAGCAGCAGGGGACAGGGGGAGCTAGGCTACACCTTC; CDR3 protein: CASSRGQGELGYTF
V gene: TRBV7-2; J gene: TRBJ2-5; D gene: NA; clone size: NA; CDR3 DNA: TGTGCCAGCAGCTTATCACTCGTTCAAGAGACCCAGTACTTC; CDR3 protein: CASSLSLVQETQYF
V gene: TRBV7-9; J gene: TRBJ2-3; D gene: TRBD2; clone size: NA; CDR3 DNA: TGTGCCAGCAGCTTAGTAGCGGGAATCACAGATACGCAGTATTTT; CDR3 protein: CASSLVAGITDTQYF
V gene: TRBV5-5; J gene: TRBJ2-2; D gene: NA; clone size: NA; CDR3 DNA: TGTGCCAGCAGCTCCCCCACGAACACCGGGGAGCTGTTTTTT; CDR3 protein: CASSSPTNTGELFF
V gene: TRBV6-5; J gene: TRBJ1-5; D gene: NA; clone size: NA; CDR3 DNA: TGTGCCAGCAGGAGGGATCATAGCAATCAGCCCCAGCATTTT; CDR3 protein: CASRRDHSNQPQHF
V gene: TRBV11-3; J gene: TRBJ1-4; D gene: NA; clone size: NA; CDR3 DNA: TGTGCCAGCAGCCACGGACAAACCTACGCCACTAATGAAAAACTGTTTTTT; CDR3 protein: CASSHGQTYATNEKLFF
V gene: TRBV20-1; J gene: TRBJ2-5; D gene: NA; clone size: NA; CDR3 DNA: TGCAGTGCTAGAGTCGGGGAGACCCAGTACTTC; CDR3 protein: CSARVGETQYF
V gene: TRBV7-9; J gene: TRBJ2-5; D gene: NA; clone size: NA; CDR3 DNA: TGTGCCAGCAGCTTTGTACTAGACGAGACCCAGTACTTC; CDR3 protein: CASSFVLDETQYF
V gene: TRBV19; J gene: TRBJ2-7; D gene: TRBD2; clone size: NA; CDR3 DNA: TGTGCCAGTAGTGCCCAACTAGCGGGAGGGTTCCACGAGCAGTACTTC; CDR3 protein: CASSAQLAGGFHEQYF
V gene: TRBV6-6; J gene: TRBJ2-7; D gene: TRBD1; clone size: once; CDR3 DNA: TGTGCCAGCAGTTACTCGACAGGGGACCCCTACGAGCAGTACTTC; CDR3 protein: CASSYSTGDPYEQYF
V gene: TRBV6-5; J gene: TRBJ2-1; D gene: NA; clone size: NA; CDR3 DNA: TGTGCCAGCGCCACCGGTGTTTACAATGAGCAGTTCTTC; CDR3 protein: CASATGVYNEQFF
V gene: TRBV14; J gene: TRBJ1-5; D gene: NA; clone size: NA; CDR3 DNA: TGTGCCAGCAGCCTAGGGGACACAACGACCCAGCATTTT; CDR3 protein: CASSLGDTTTQHF
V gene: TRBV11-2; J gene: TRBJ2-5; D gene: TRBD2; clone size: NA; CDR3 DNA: TGTGCCAGCAGCTCGCAAGCGGGAGCTGAGACCCAGTACTTC; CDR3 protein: CASSSQAGAETQYF
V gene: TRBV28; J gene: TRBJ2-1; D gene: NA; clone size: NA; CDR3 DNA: TGTGCCAGCAGTCCCTATGTACGGAATGAGCAGTTCTTC; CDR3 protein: CASSPYVRNEQFF
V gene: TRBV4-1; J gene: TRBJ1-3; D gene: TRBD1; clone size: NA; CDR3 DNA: TGCGCCAGCAGCCCGGGACAGGGGCTCTCTGGAAACACCATATATTTT; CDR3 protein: CASSPGQGLSGNTIYF
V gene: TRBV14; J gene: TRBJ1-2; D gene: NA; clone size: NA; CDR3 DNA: TGTGCCAGCAGCCAAGTGTTGAGTTGGGCAATCTCTGGCTACACCTTC; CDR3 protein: CASSQVLSWAISGYTF
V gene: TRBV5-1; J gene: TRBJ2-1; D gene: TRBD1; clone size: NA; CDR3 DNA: TGCGCCAGCAGCTTCAGGGGGATTGGTGAGCAGTTCTTC; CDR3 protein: CASSFRGIGEQFF
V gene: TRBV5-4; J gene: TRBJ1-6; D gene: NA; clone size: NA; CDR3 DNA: TGTGCCAGCAGCTCACAACAGGCCAATAATTCACCCCTCCACTTT; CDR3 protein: CASSSQQANNSPLHF
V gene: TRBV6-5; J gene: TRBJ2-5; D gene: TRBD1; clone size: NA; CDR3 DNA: TGTGCCATCCGGTTCGGGACAGGCGTAATGTCCCAGTACTTC; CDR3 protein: CAIRFGTGVMSQYF
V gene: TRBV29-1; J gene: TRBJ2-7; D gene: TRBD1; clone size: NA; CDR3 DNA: TGCAGCGTTAAATCCGGGACAGGGGATTACTACGAGCAGTACTTC; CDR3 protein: CSVKSGTGDYYEQYF
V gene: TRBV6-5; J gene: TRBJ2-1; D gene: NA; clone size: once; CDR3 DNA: TGTGCCAGCAGTCGCGATGGAGGCTATCTGAATGGGCAGTTCTTC; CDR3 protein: CASSRDGGYLNGQFF
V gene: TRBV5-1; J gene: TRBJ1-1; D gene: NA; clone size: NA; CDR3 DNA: TGCGCCAGCAGCTTCCAGGGAAACACTGAAGCTTTCTTT; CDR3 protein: CASSFQGNTEAFF
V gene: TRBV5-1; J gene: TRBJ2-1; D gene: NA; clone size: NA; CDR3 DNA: TGCGCCAGCAGTCTACAGGACGACAATGAGCAGTTCTTC; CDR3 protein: CASSLQDDNEQFF
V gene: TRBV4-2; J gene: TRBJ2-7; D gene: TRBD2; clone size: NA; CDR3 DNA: TGTGCCAGCAGCCAACACACTAGCGGGAACTCCTACGAGCAGTACTTC; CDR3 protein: CASSQHTSGNSYEQYF
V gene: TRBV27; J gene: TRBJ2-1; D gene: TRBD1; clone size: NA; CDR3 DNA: TGTGCCAGCAGAAACAGGGGGCAACCTCTTTTCTACAATGAGCAGTTCTTC; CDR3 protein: CASRNRGQPLFYNEQFF
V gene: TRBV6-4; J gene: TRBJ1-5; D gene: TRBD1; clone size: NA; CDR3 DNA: TGTGCCAGGATCCGGGACAGGGTGTGCAATCAGCCCCAGCATTTT; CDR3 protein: CARIRDRVCNQPQHF
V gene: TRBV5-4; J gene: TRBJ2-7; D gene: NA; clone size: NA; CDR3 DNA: TGTGCCAGCAGCTTGGAGCCCTACGAGCAGTACTTC; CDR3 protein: CASSLEPYEQYF
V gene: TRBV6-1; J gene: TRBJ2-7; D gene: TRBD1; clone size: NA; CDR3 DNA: TGTGCCAGCAGTGACCGGGACAGGGGCCCCCGGCAGTACTTC; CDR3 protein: CASSDRDRGPRQYF
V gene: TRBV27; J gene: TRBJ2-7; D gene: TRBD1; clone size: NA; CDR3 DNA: TGTGCCAGCAGATCTACAGGGGGCGATTACGAGCAGTACTTC; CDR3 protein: CASRSTGGDYEQYF
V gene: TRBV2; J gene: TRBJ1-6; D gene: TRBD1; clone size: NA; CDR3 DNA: TGTGCCAGCAGGGGACAGGGTAATTCACCCCTCCACTTT; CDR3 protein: CASRGQGNSPLHF
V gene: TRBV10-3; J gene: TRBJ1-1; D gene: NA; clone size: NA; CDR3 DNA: TGTGCCATCCGGGCGACAGAAATAAACACTGAAGCTTTCTTT; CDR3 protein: CAIRATEINTEAFF
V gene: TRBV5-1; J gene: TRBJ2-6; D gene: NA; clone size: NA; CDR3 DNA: TGCGCCAGCAGCTTGGTTGGCGGGGCCAACGTCCTGACTTTC; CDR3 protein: CASSLVGGANVLTF
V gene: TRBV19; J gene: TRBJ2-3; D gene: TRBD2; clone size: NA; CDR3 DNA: TGTGCCAGTAGTCGACTAGCCGTGAGGACTAGCACAGATACGCAGTATTTT; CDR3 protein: CASSRLAVRTSTDTQYF
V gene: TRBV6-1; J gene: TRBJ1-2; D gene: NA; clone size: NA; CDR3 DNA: TGTGCCAGCAGTGAAGTTAACAGGAGCTATGGCTACACCTTC; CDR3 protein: CASSEVNRSYGYTF
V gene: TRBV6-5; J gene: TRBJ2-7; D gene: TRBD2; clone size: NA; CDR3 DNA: TGTGCCTCCCAACGGGAGGGCTTAACCTCCTACGAGCAGTACTTC; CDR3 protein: CASQREGLTSYEQYF